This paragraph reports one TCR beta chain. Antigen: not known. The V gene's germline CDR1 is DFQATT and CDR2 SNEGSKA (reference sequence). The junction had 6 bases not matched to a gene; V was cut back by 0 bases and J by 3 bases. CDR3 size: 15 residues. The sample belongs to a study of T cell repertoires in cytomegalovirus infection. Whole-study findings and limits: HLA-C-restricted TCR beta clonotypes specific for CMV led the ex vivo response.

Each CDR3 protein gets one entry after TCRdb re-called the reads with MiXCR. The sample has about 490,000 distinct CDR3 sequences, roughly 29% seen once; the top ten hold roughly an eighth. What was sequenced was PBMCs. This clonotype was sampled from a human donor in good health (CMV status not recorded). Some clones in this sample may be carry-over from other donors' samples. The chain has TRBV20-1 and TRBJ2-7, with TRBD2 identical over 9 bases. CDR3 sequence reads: CSARDGAGGLYEQYF. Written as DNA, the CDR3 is TGCAGTGCTAGAGATGGGGCGGGAGGGCTCTACGAGCAGTACTTC.